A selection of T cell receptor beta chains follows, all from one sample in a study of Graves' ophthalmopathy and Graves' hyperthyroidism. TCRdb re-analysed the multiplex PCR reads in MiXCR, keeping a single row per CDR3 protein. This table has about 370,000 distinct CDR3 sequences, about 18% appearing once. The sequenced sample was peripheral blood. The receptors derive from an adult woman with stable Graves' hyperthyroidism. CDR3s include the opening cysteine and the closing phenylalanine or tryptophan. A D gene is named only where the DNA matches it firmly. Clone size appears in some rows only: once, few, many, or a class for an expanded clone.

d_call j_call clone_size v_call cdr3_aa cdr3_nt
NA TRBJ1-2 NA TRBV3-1 CASSQARGGSYTF TGTGCCAGCAGCCAAGCCAGGGGTGGAAGCTACACCTTC
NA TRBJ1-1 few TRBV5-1 CASSSDGRNTEAFF TGCGCCAGCAGCTCCGACGGGAGGAACACTGAAGCTTTCTTT
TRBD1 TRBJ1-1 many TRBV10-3 CAISEEDRGNTEAFF TGTGCCATCAGTGAAGAGGACAGGGGGAACACTGAAGCTTTCTTT
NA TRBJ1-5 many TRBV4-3 CASSQDLAQPQHF TGCGCCAGCAGCCAAGATCTTGCTCAGCCCCAGCATTTT
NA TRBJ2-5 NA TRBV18 CASSPQGGSQETQYF TGTGCCAGCTCACCCCAAGGGGGGTCACAAGAGACCCAGTACTTC
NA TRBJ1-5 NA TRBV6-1 CASSEARRGNQPQHF TGTGCCAGCAGTGAAGCGCGCAGGGGCAATCAGCCCCAGCATTTT
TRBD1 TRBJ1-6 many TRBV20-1 CSARETPGTGSSPLHF TGCAGTGCTAGAGAAACCCCTGGGACAGGGAGTTCACCCCTCCACTTT
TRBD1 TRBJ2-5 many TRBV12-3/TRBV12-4 CASTSVPGQHQETQYF TGTGCCAGCACCTCGGTCCCGGGACAGCACCAAGAGACCCAGTACTTC
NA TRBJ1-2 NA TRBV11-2 CASSFPRSTGSNYGYTF TGTGCCAGCAGCTTCCCAAGAAGTACAGGCTCTAACTATGGCTACACCTTC
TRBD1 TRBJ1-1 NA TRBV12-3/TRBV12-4 CASSFSVRGTEAFF TGTGCCAGCAGTTTTTCCGTCAGGGGGACTGAAGCTTTCTTT